The 13 T cell receptor beta chains below were found in one sample sequenced in a study of blood T cell repertoires in COVID-19. Sequencing was performed with immunoSEQ multiplex PCR; in TCRdb, only in-frame clones are kept and a portion is missing. The sample shows some 190,000 clones, 75% to 90% of them seen only once. The sequenced sample consisted of PBMCs or T cells enriched from blood (not recorded which). These receptors all stem from a middle-aged woman with acute COVID-19.

The chain couples TRBV28 to TRBJ2-2; possibly TRBD2 for D (5 bases). V was shortened by 5 bases and J by 7 bases, with 14 bases between the two germline ends. The CDR3 loop spans 14 amino acids. CDR1 and CDR2 (germline): MDHEN, SYDVKM. CDR3 region: CASSPQRVVGELFF. The DNA of the CDR3 is TGTGCCAGCAGTCCGCAGAGGGTAGTCGGGGAGCTGTTTTTT.

Only a few counts were recorded for this clone. The V and J genes are TRBV5-1 and TRBJ2-3, with 13 positions matching TRBD2. The CDR3 length is 18 residues. Trimming cost V 2 bases and J 2 bases; bases outside gene matches: 8. Per the germline V gene, CDR1 is SGHRS and CDR2 is YFSETQ. The CDR3 spells CASSFYPGTSGATDTQYF. The CDR3 region has the DNA TGCGCCAGCAGCTTTTACCCCGGGACTAGCGGGGCCACAGATACGCAGTATTTT.

The chain carries TRBV28 and TRBJ1-1; 8 bases are shared with TRBD1. This CDR3 is 15 amino acids long. Trimming took 5 bases from V and 6 from J; bases not matched to a gene: 11. Germline V gene sequence: CDR1 MDHEN, CDR2 SYDVKM. The CDR3 nucleotides read TGTGCCAGCAGTCCAATGGACAGGGAGGGGCCTGAAGCTTTCTTT. Translating it yields CASSPMDREGPEAFF.

The chain combines TRBV18 with TRBJ1-2, with 8 nucleotides matching TRBD1. Unmatched junction bases numbered 4, after V lost 4 bases and J lost 6 bases. The CDR3 is 13 residues long. Germline loops: CDR1 KGHSH, CDR2 LQKENI. CDR3 nucleotide sequence: TGTGCCAGCTCACGACAGGGGAGGGATGGCTACACCTTC. Protein sequence: CASSRQGRDGYTF.

The J gene is TRBJ2-2, the V gene TRBV7-9; the D gene is possibly TRBD1 (5 bases). The CDR3 extends over 14 amino acids. Germline values: CDR1 SEHNR, CDR2 FQNEAQ (reference sequence). Trimming took 5 bases from V and 2 from J, leaving 9 bases between them. CDR3 sequence reads: CASSEQENTGELFF. CDR3 coding DNA: TGTGCCAGCAGCGAACAGGAAAACACCGGGGAGCTGTTTTTT.

The chain joins TRBV4-1 to TRBJ1-2, with D perhaps TRBD1 (6 bases). The CDR3 is 15 amino acids. CDR1 and CDR2 (germline): MGHRA, YSYEKL. Trimming removed 4 bases at V and 6 bases at J, with 18 bases between. This CDR3 reads CASSRPGHREDGYTF. CDR3 nucleotides: TGCGCCAGCAGCCGACCTGGGCACAGGGAAGATGGCTACACCTTC.

V is TRBV11-2 and J is TRBJ2-1; 11 positions match TRBD2. The CDR3 spans 17 residues. Germline V lookup: CDR1 SGHAT, CDR2 FQNNGV. Losses at the gene ends were 3 bases for V and 4 bases for J; bases not matched to a gene: 8. The chain's CDR3 is CASSFSLAGGGYNEQFF. The CDR3 DNA sequence: TGTGCCAGCAGCTTTTCCCTAGCGGGGGGTGGTTACAATGAGCAGTTCTTC.

The chain employs TRBV9 and TRBJ2-5, with 13 bases that match TRBD2. This CDR3 has 16 residues. Germline CDR1 SGDLS, CDR2 YYNGEE. The V and J ends lost 3 bases and 5 bases, in that order; junction bases with no gene match: 7. The CDR3 nucleotides read TGTGCCAGCAGCGGGACTAGCGGGGGAGTGGGGGAGACCCAGTACTTC. Its translation is CASSGTSGGVGETQYF.

The chain has TRBV4-2 and TRBJ2-7; possibly TRBD2 for D (6 bases). The germline CDR1 and CDR2 sequences are LGHNA and YNFKEQ. There are 16 residues in the CDR3. Trimming cost V 4 bases and J 0 bases, with 16 bases left between them. The CDR3 DNA sequence: TGTGCCAGCAGCCGTTCCCGTGACGGGGGCTCCTACGAGCAGTACTTC. Translating it yields CASSRSRDGGSYEQYF.

The genes are TRBV5-5 and TRBJ1-2, with a weak D call TRBD1 (6 bases). The length of the CDR3 is 12 residues. Trimming took off 0 bases at V and 9 bases at J, with 9 bases between the two ends. Germline V lookup: CDR1 SGHKS, CDR2 YYEKEE (reference sequence). The CDR3 loop is CASSLDRARYTF. CDR3 sequence (DNA): TGTGCCAGCAGCTTGGACAGGGCTCGCTACACCTTC.

The V and J genes are TRBV7-3 and TRBJ2-5; D possibly corresponds to TRBD2 (6 bases). Deletions cut 2 bases from V and 1 base from J, with 14 bases between. Germline CDR1 is SGHTA and CDR2 is FQGTGA. This CDR3 is 16 amino acids long. The CDR3 reads CASSLRGRGFQETQYF. CDR3 sequence (DNA): TGTGCCAGCAGCTTACGTGGGCGGGGATTCCAAGAGACCCAGTACTTC.

The gene calls are TRBV12-3 or TRBV12-4 and TRBJ2-1; 7 bases are shared with TRBD2. The CDR3 runs 13 residues. After removal of 2 bases from V and 16 bases from J, the junction contained 11 bases not matched to a gene. The CDR3 nucleotides read TGTGCCAGCAGTTTAATAGGGACTACCTACGTCTTCTTC. Translation: CASSLIGTTYVFF.

This chain links TRBV29-1 with TRBJ1-5, with 7 bases fitting TRBD1. CDR3 length equals 13 residues. The ends lost 6 bases at V and 5 bases at J; junction bases unmatched: 7. Per the germline V gene, CDR1 is SQVTM and CDR2 is ANQGSEA. CDR3 DNA: TGCAGCGTCCGACAGGGTCGGGATCAGCCCCAGCATTTT. This sequence encodes CSVRQGRDQPQHF.